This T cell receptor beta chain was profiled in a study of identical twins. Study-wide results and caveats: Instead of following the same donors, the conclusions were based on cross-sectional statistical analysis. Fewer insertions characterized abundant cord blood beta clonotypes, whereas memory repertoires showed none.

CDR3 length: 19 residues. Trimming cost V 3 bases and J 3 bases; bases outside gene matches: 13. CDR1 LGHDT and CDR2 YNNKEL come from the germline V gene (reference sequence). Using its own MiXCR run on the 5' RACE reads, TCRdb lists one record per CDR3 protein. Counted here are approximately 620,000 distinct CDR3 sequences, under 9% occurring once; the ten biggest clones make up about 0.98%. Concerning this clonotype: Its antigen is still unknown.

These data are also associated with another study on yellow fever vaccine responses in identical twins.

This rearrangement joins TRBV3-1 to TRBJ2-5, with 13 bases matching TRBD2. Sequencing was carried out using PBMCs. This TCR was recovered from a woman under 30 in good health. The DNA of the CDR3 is TGTGCCAGCAGCCATCGTCCCGGGACTAGCGGGATCGTGGAAGAGACCCAGTACTTC. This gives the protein CASSHRPGTSGIVEETQYF.